This T cell receptor beta chain was identified during a study of T-cell memory formation after mild COVID-19. The germline V gene has CDR1 SGHVS and CDR2 FNYEAQ. The CDR3 has 16 residues. TCR alpha and TCR beta cDNA libraries with sample barcodes and UMIs came from 5'RACE using constant-segment primers. Via MiXCR, TCRdb re-called the 5' RACE reads, giving one row per CDR3 protein. The sample comprises about 360,000 distinct CDR3 sequences, 14% of which are singletons, and around a fifth rests with the top ten. With respect to this clonotype: The antigen is undetermined. At one end, the junction sequence differs from germline, possibly due to a read error.

Study-wide points: Mainly in CM and EM were contracting CD4+ clones; CD8+ were in EMRA.

The source material was PBMCs or a T cell subset sorted from them (not recorded which). V and J are TRBV7-6 and TRBJ2-1; unclear D gene. The clonotype was recovered from a man aged 18 to 35 who had mild COVID-19 (a few samples of this study predate the infection). Cell type and time point are not known. CDR3 protein: CASSIASGVNNNEQFF. The CDR3 nucleotides read TGTGCCAGCAGCATAGCATCTGGGGTAAATAACAATGAGCAGTTCTTC.